One sample yielded the 2 T cell receptor beta chains listed below, sequenced in a study of cytomegalovirus exposure and HLA in healthy donors. Data came from immunoSEQ multiplex PCR; TCRdb stores just in-frame clones and leaves some out. The table records approximately 170,000 clones, approximately 80% of them present only once. Sequenced input: PBMCs. All receptors derive from a man aged 25-40 years in good health and CMV-seropositive.

V usage is TRBV7-2 and J usage is TRBJ2-7; 12 nucleotides agree with TRBD1. Germline CDR1 is SGHTA and CDR2 is FQGNSA. Trimming took 2 bases from V and 5 from J; bases not matched to a gene: 4. This CDR3 spans 15 amino acids. The CDR3 DNA reads TGTGCCAGCAGCTTAAGGGACAGGGGGCGAGACGAGCAGTACTTC. It yields the protein CASSLRDRGRDEQYF.

This clone was observed a handful of times. The V call is TRBV7-9, the J call TRBJ2-1; D is perhaps TRBD2 (5 bases). CDR1 SEHNR and CDR2 FQNEAQ come from the germline V gene (reference sequence). With 5 bases removed from V and 2 bases from J, the gap between germline ends came to 13 bases. The CDR3 runs 15 residues. In DNA form, the CDR3 reads TGTGCCAGCAGCCTGAACGGGGAAGCCTACAATGAGCAGTTCTTC. Its translation: CASSLNGEAYNEQFF.